This T cell receptor (beta chain) was sequenced for a study of T cells in Graves' hyperthyroidism and ophthalmopathy. Whole-study findings and limits: Among thyroid clonotypes expanded above 0.001, most also appeared in blood.

V dropped 0 bases and J dropped 1 base, with 9 bases sitting between them. This CDR3 has 15 residues. Germline V lookup: CDR1 KGHSH, CDR2 LQKENI. This clonotype was observed many times. The antigen is not known. The TCR beta CDR3 regions underwent amplification using RNA transcripts as the source. The HTBI primer set drove a first-round RT-PCR of the TCR CDR3. TCRdb recomputed calls from the multiplex PCR reads with MiXCR, one row per CDR3 protein. The sample lists about 380,000 distinct CDR3 sequences, approximately 15% occurring once. With a duration under 2 months, the hyperthyroidism was newly diagnosed in patients aged 18 to 65. Source material for PBMCs was roughly 10 ml fresh peripheral blood.

The gene calls are TRBV18 and TRBJ1-1; D unresolved. Sequenced material: blood. This sequence originates from a woman aged 55-70 years with Graves' hyperthyroidism. This CDR3 is CASSPPQKGNTEAFF. As DNA, the CDR3 is TGTGCCAGCTCACCACCCCAGAAGGGGAACACTGAAGCTTTCTTT.